The source of this T cell receptor (beta chain) is a study of control samples from healthy donors and cancer patients. Sequencing used immunoSEQ multiplex PCR; TCRdb keeps in-frame clones, though not all of them. The sample records 50,000 or so clones, 80% being singletons. This CDR3 region has 11 residues. Germline V CDR1 and CDR2: SGHAT, FQNNGV. Trimming cost V 2 bases and J 12 bases, with 10 bases left between them. Sequencing was carried out using blood. This clonotype was obtained from a man between 65 and 79 years old in good health. V usage is TRBV11-2 and J usage is TRBJ1-1, with D uncertain. CDR3 sequence reads: CASSLISRTFF. The CDR3 DNA reads as TGTGCCAGCAGCTTAATAAGTAGGACTTTCTTT. The whole variable domain, remainder taken from reference TRBV11-2 and TRBJ1-1, is EAGVAQSPRYKIIEKRQSVAFWCNPISGHATLYWYQQILGQGPKLLIQFQNNGVVDDSQLPKDRFSAERLKGVDSTLKIQPAKLEDSAVYLCASSLISRTFFGQGTRLTVV.